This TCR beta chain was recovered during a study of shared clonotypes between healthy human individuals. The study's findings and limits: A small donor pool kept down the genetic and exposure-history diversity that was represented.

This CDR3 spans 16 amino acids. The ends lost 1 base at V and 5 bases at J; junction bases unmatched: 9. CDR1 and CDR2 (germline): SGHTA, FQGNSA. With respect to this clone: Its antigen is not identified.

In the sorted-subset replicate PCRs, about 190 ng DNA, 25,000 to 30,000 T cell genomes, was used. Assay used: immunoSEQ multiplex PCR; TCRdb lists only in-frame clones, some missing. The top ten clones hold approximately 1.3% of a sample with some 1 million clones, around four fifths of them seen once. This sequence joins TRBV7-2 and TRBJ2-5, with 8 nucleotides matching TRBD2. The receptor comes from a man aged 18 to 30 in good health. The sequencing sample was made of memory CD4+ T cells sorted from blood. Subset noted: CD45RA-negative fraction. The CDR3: CASSLDSGASMETQYF. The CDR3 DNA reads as TGTGCCAGCAGCTTAGATAGCGGGGCCAGCATGGAGACCCAGTACTTC.